The rows below give T cell receptor beta chains drawn from one sample of a study of cytomegalovirus exposure and HLA in healthy donors. This table comes from immunoSEQ multiplex PCR, and its TCRdb copy is limited to in-frame clones, with some not included. The top ten hold about an eighth of the sample, which has approximately 88,000 clones, around 82% seen once. The specimen sequenced was PBMCs. These receptors all stem from a woman aged 18 to 35 in good health and CMV-seropositive. Both conserved end residues are part of each CDR3. The order of the fields is CDR3 protein, CDR3 DNA, D gene, clone size, V gene, J gene. The D gene is left open where the match is weak. Rows may omit the clone size; those that give it use once, few, many or a size class.

CASSLTGGWNEQYF	TGTGCCAGCAGCTTAACAGGGGGTTGGAACGAGCAGTACTTC	TRBD1	NA	TRBV11-3	TRBJ2-7
CASSIPTWSGANVLTF	TGTGCCAGTAGTATACCGACATGGTCTGGGGCCAACGTCCTGACTTTC	NA	NA	TRBV19	TRBJ2-6
CASKGLAGGLSEQFF	TGTGCCAGCAAAGGATTAGCGGGGGGTCTTAGTGAGCAGTTCTTC	TRBD2	NA	TRBV28	TRBJ2-1
CASIHRTSGDGEQFF	TGTGCCAGCATCCACCGGACTAGCGGGGACGGTGAGCAGTTCTTC	TRBD2	NA	TRBV6-5	TRBJ2-1
CASSEPGQQAFF	TGTGCCAGCAGCGAACCGGGACAGCAAGCTTTCTTT	TRBD1	NA	TRBV7-2	TRBJ1-1
CASRTGVVETQYF	TGTGCCAGCAGAACAGGGGTGGTGGAGACCCAGTACTTC	TRBD1	NA	TRBV5-6	TRBJ2-5
CASSESPLSPLHF	TGCGCCAGCAGTGAGTCCCCCCTGTCACCCCTCCACTTT	NA	few	TRBV10-1	TRBJ1-6
CATSRDREPPYEQFF	TGTGCCACCAGCAGAGATAGAGAACCCCCCTATGAGCAGTTCTTC	NA	NA	TRBV15	TRBJ2-1
CAGSTRDRYTEAFF	TGTGCCGGCAGCACCCGGGACAGGTACACTGAAGCTTTCTTT	TRBD1	NA	TRBV2	TRBJ1-1
CASSLGWTGANYGYTF	TGCGCCAGCAGCTTGGGTTGGACAGGGGCCAACTATGGCTACACCTTC	TRBD1	NA	TRBV5-1	TRBJ1-2
CASSPPRGYNEQFF	TGTGCCAGCAGCCCACCCCGGGGTTACAATGAGCAGTTCTTC	NA	NA	TRBV9	TRBJ2-1
CASSVYGGQGQPQHF	TGTGCCAGCAGCGTATATGGGGGACAGGGACAGCCCCAGCATTTT	TRBD1	NA	TRBV9	TRBJ1-5
CASTWGDRNYGYTF	TGTGCCAGCACCTGGGGGGATAGAAACTATGGCTACACCTTC	NA	NA	TRBV28	TRBJ1-2
CASSSTGLAGGLETQYF	TGTGCCAGCAGCTCGACCGGACTAGCGGGGGGCTTGGAGACCCAGTACTTC	TRBD2	NA	TRBV7-8	TRBJ2-5
CASTPGEGETQYF	TGTGCCAGCACTCCAGGGGAAGGGGAGACCCAGTACTTC	NA	NA	TRBV2	TRBJ2-5
CASSSDSVNTEAFF	TGCGCCAGCAGCTCGGACAGTGTAAACACTGAAGCTTTCTTT	NA	NA	TRBV5-1	TRBJ1-1
CASSLGSGGYHEQYF	TGTGCCAGCAGCTTAGGTAGCGGGGGCTACCACGAGCAGTACTTC	TRBD2	NA	TRBV7-9	TRBJ2-7
CASGAGVGEETQYF	TGTGCCAGCGGAGCGGGGGTAGGGGAGGAGACCCAGTACTTC	TRBD2	NA	TRBV11-2	TRBJ2-5
CASSTGQAESGYTF	TGCGCCAGCAGCACCGGACAGGCGGAGAGTGGCTACACCTTC	TRBD1	NA	TRBV5-1	TRBJ1-2
CATQGDGDSDSGNTIYF	TGTGCCACCCAGGGGGACGGCGATTCCGATTCTGGAAACACCATATATTTT	TRBD1	NA	TRBV19	TRBJ1-3
CASSAFPGGAGELFF	TGTGCCAGCAGCGCTTTCCCAGGGGGAGCCGGGGAGCTGTTTTTT	TRBD1	NA	TRBV28	TRBJ2-2
CASTARQRGGSEQFF	TGTGCCAGCACCGCGCGGCAGCGGGGGGGCAGTGAGCAGTTCTTC	TRBD2	NA	TRBV7-8	TRBJ2-1
CASSVGTTSGGQETQYF	TGTGCCAGCAGCGTAGGGACGACTAGCGGGGGGCAAGAGACCCAGTACTTC	TRBD2	NA	TRBV9	TRBJ2-5
CASSLEPGNNSPLHF	TGTGCCAGCAGTTTAGAGCCAGGGAATAATTCACCCCTCCACTTT	NA	once	TRBV27	TRBJ1-6
CASSVDGGGAKNIQYF	TGTGCCAGCAGCGTAGATGGCGGGGGGGCCAAAAACATTCAGTACTTC	TRBD2	NA	TRBV9	TRBJ2-4
CASIPLAGGRSTDTQYF	TGCGCCAGCATCCCGCTAGCGGGGGGAAGAAGCACAGATACGCAGTATTTT	TRBD2	NA	TRBV10-2	TRBJ2-3
CASSEAGGQGIGEQYF	TGTGCCAGCAGTGAAGCGGGGGGACAGGGGATCGGCGAGCAGTACTTC	TRBD1	NA	TRBV2	TRBJ2-7
CASSLGGQGLDEQYF	TGTGCCAGCAGCTTAGGCGGGCAGGGGCTCGACGAGCAGTACTTC	NA	once	TRBV7-9	TRBJ2-7
CASSFTGGTGELFF	TGTGCCAGCAGCTTTACAGGGGGCACCGGGGAGCTGTTTTTT	TRBD1	once	TRBV7-3	TRBJ2-2
CASSDSRQGSGELFF	TGTGCCAGCAGTGACTCGAGACAGGGGTCCGGGGAGCTGTTTTTT	TRBD1	NA	TRBV6-4	TRBJ2-2
CASSVGGADDLTNYGYTF	TGTGCCAGCAGCGTAGGTGGGGCGGATGATCTTACTAACTATGGCTACACCTTC	NA	NA	TRBV9	TRBJ1-2
CASSLSGGGSYGYTF	TGTGCCAGCAGTTTATCTGGCGGGGGTAGCTATGGCTACACCTTC	NA	NA	TRBV27	TRBJ1-2
CTSSQPAGGPSSYEQYF	TGCACCAGCAGCCAACCAGCGGGGGGCCCCAGCTCCTACGAGCAGTACTTC	NA	NA	TRBV1	TRBJ2-7
CASSAGHYTEAFF	TGCGCCAGCAGCGCGGGTCATTACACTGAAGCTTTCTTT	NA	NA	TRBV5-1	TRBJ1-1
CASSPTLNTEAFF	TGTGCCAGCAGTCCCACTTTGAACACTGAAGCTTTCTTT	NA	NA	TRBV6-5	TRBJ1-1
CASSYSPKGYGYTF	TGTGCCAGCAGTTACTCTCCAAAGGGGTATGGCTACACCTTC	NA	few	TRBV6-5	TRBJ1-2
CASSSIGLRAGRTGGQYF	TGTGCCAGCAGCTCAATCGGGCTGCGGGCCGGGCGTACGGGGGGCCAGTACTTC	TRBD2	NA	TRBV13	TRBJ2-5
CATSSATGPRDEQYF	TGTGCCACCAGCAGTGCAACAGGTCCTCGGGACGAGCAGTACTTC	NA	NA	TRBV15	TRBJ2-7